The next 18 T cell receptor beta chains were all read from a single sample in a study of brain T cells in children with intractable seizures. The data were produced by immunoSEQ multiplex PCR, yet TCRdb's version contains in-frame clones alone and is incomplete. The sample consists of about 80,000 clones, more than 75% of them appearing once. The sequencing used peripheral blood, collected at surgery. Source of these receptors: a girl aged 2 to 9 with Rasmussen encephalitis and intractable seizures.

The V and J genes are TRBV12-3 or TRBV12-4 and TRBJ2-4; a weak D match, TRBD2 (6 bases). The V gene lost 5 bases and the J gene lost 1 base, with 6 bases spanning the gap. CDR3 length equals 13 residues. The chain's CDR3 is CASSTSAKNIQYF. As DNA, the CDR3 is TGTGCCAGCAGTACTAGCGCCAAAAACATTCAGTACTTC.

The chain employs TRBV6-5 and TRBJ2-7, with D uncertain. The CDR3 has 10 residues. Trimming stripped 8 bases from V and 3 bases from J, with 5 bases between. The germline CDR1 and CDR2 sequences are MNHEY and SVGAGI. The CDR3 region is CASVDYEQYF. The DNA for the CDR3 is TGTGCCAGCGTCGACTACGAGCAGTACTTC.

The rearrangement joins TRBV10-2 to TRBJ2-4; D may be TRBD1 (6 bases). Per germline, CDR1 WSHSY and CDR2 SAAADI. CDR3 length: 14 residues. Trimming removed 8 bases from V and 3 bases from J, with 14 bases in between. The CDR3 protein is CASATGIDKNIQYF. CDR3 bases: TGCGCCAGCGCTACAGGGATCGACAAAAACATTCAGTACTTC.

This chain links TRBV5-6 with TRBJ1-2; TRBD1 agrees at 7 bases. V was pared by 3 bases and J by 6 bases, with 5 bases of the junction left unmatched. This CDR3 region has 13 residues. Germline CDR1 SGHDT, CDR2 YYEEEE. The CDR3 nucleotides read TGTGCCAGCAGCTCCCGACAGGGTAATGGCTACACCTTC. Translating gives CASSSRQGNGYTF.

The chain's CDR3 is CASTSGQGTVSYEQYF. The CDR3 coding sequence is TGTGCCAGCACCTCAGGGCAGGGAACCGTCTCCTACGAGCAGTACTTC. The chain recombines TRBV5-4 with TRBJ2-7, with a possible D match to TRBD1 (5 bases). V was cut by 6 bases and J by 0 bases, with 19 bases left in between. The germline V gene has CDR1 SGHNT and CDR2 YYREEE (reference sequence). This CDR3 is 16 amino acids long.

This CDR3 is CAWSGLVTEAFF. CDR3 nucleotide sequence: TGTGCCTGGAGTGGACTGGTCACTGAAGCTTTCTTT. The rearrangement uses TRBV30 and TRBJ1-1; D is unresolved. Germline V gives CDR1 GTSNPN, CDR2 SVGIG (reference sequence). Trimming left V 1 base short and J 4 bases short, with 7 bases between. This CDR3 spans 12 amino acids.

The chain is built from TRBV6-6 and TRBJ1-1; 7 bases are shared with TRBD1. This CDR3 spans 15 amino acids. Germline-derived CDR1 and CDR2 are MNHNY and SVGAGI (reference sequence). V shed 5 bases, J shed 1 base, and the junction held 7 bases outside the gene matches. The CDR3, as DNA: TGTGCCAGCAGTGGGCCGGGACAGCCGAACACTGAAGCTTTCTTT. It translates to CASSGPGQPNTEAFF.

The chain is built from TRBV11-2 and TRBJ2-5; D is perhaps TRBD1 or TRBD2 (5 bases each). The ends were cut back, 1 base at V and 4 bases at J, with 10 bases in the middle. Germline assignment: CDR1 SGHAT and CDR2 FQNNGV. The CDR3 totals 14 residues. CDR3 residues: CASSLVPGLETQYF. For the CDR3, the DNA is TGTGCCAGCAGCTTAGTCCCGGGGCTAGAGACCCAGTACTTC.

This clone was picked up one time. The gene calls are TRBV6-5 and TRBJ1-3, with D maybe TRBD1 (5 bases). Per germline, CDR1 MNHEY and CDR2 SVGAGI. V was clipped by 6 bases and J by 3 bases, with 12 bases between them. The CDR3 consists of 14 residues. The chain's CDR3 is CASRKGEVGNTIYF. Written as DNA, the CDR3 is TGTGCCAGCAGGAAAGGGGAGGTTGGAAACACCATATATTTT.

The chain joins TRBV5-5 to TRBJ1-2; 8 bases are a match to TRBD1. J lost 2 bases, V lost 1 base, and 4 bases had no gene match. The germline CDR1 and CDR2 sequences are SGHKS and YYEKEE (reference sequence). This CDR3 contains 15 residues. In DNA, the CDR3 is TGTGCCAGCAGCTTGAGGTCAGGGGGCAACTATGGCTACACCTTC. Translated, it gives CASSLRSGGNYGYTF. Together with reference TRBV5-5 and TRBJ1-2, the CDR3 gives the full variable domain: DAGVTQSPTHLIKTRGQQVTLRCSPISGHKSVSWYQQVLGQGPQFIFQYYEKEERGRGNFPDRFSARQFPNYSSELNVNALLLGDSALYLCASSLRSGGNYGYTFGSGTRLTVV.

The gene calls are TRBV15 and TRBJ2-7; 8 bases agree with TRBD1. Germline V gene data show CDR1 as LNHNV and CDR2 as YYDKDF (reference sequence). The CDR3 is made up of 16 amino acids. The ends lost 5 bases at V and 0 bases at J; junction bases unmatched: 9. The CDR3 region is CATSVGDRRLSYEQYF. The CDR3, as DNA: TGTGCCACCAGCGTCGGGGACAGGCGACTCTCCTACGAGCAGTACTTC.

The CDR3 reads CASSEFQGLSYEQYF. The CDR3 DNA reads TGCGCCAGCAGTGAGTTCCAAGGGCTCTCCTACGAGCAGTACTTC. The J gene is TRBJ2-7, the V gene TRBV10-1; no definite D call. Trimming removed 1 base from V and 0 bases from J, with 10 bases in between. CDR3 length: 15 amino acids. Germline CDR1 is WNHNN and CDR2 is SYGVQD (reference sequence).

The CDR3 is CASGRPKETQYF. The CDR3 coding sequence is TGTGCCAGCGGGAGACCAAAAGAGACCCAGTACTTC. The chain couples TRBV5-4 to TRBJ2-5; TRBD2 might be the D (5 bases). CDR3 length: 12 amino acids. Germline V gene lookup returns CDR1 SGHNT and CDR2 YYREEE (reference sequence). V was shortened by 7 bases and J by 3 bases, with 10 bases between the two germline ends.

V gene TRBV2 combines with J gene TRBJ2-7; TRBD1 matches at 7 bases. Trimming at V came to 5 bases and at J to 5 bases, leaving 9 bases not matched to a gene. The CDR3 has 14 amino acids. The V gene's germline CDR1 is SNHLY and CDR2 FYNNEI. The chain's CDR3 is CASSPRTGLHEQYF. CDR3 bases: TGTGCCAGCAGTCCGCGGACAGGTCTCCACGAGCAGTACTTC.

CDR3 protein: CSVSVPNYGYTF. The CDR3 DNA reads as TGCAGCGTTTCTGTACCCAACTATGGCTACACCTTC. The chain has TRBV29-1 and TRBJ1-2, with D unresolved. Looked up from germline, CDR1 is SQVTM and CDR2 is ANQGSEA. V was clipped by 5 bases and J by 2 bases, with 9 bases between them. The CDR3 contains 12 residues.

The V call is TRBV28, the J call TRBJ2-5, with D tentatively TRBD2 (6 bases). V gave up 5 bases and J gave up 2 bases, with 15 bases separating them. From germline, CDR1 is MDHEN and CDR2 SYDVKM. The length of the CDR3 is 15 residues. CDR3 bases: TGTGCCAGCAGTCCTGGGCGACTAGTTCAAGAGACCCAGTACTTC. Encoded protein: CASSPGRLVQETQYF. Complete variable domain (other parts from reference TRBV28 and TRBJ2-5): DVKVTQSSRYLVKRTGEKVFLECVQDMDHENMFWYRQDPGLGLRLIYFSYDVKMKEKGDIPEGYSVSREKKERFSLILESASTNQTSMYLCASSPGRLVQETQYFGPGTRLLVL.

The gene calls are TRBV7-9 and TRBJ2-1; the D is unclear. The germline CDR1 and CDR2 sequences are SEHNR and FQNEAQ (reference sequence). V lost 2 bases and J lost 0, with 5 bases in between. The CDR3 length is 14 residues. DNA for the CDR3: TGTGCCAGCAGCTTAACTGTCTCCTACAATGAGCAGTTCTTC. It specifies CASSLTVSYNEQFF.

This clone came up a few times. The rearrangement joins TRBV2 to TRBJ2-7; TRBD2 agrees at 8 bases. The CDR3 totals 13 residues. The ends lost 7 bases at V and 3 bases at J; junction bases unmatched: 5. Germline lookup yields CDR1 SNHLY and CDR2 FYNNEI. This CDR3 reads CASIRLASYEQYF. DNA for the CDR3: TGTGCCAGCATCCGACTAGCGAGCTACGAGCAGTACTTC.